This entry describes one TCR beta chain. Its antigen remains unidentified. One base away there is no much larger clone; base qualities are not given. The cohort comprised approximately 700 healthy bone marrow donors. Cohort members were all nominally healthy when sampled, although unrecorded immune exposures were likely present. The donor tested CMV seronegative, placing the donor among the roughly 340 seronegative members of the cohort. A peripheral blood sample was provided by each donor, and peripheral blood mononuclear cells were used for TCR beta sequencing. Genomic DNA extraction from the blood cell samples was performed with the Qiagen DNeasy Blood Extraction Kit. These data originate in a study of cytomegalovirus exposure and HLA in healthy donors (dated by TCRdb to 2016 to 2017). Broadly, across the study: According to an earlier analysis of several hundred of the donors, about 190 million T cells yielded 120 million or so unique TCR beta sequences and about 300 Gb of sequence data. A separate validation cohort of 100 to 150 different subjects was used in addition to the roughly 620-subject first cohort. To predict cytomegalovirus infection status, the study combined high-throughput TCR immunosequencing, statistical association of individual TCRs with disease status, and machine learning. Among roughly 400 genotyped donors of the cohort, an average of roughly 230,000 unique TCR beta nucleotide sequences was sequenced per donor, of which about 18% were non-productive. The genetic ancestry cluster associated with self-reported Caucasian donors included 65% to 90% of the approximately 410 genotyped donors. A later analysis re-examined previously published TCR beta repertoires from roughly 650 donors and added high-resolution HLA genotyping to investigate patterns of TCR occurrence. Both class I and class II loci were covered by HLA typing, at four-digit resolution. Genome-wide SNP genotypes for about 55% of the roughly 670 donors were used in a later genetic analysis, which treated that subset as a discovery cohort. Typing coverage differed by locus: A, B, C, DRB1 and DQB1 were typed in about 620-630 donors, DQA1 in about 500, DPA1 in nearly 610, and DPB1 in just under 490. Several DR-DQ haplotypes were treated as single units for association and clustering because of strong linkage in the cohort. The study aimed to test whether signatures of past pathogen exposure could be identified by cataloging public T cell receptors. Rather than using new phenotypic data, the later analysis identified candidate immune exposures from TCR beta sequences and from how often those sequences occurred across donors. All discovery cohort repertoires had been generated using a single sequencing platform. Using immunosequencing, the study profiled T cell repertoires from fewer than 700 subjects and related those repertoires to cytomegalovirus serostatus. Donor age, sex, ethnicity and CMV serostatus were compiled together with the repertoire data. Approximately 310 gigabases of sequencing data and approximately 85 million unique TCR sequences were included in an early release covering about 700 HLA-typed donors. In an earlier analysis of roughly 580 of the donors, high-throughput TCR beta sequencing was used to judge whether each TCR beta V gene segment behaved as functional or pseudogenic. The paper's findings and limits, for the study overall: The earlier analysis of around 600 of the donors excluded 15 to 20 rarely observed V segments, including chromosome 9 orphons, because counts were too low. Sequencing depth was assumed to be roughly uniform across donors in the presence/absence analyses, though that assumption may not hold. When HLA alleles, especially DR and DQ, strongly co-occurred, attributing TCR associations to individual alleles was difficult. Because HLA typing was missing for some donors at each locus, association tests included only the typed subset. In a later analysis, the rate of TCR association differed among HLA loci, with DRB1 alleles having the most associated TCRs and HLA-C alleles having the fewest. In vitro tests confirmed that a few of the cytomegalovirus-associated TCR beta chains recognize cytomegalovirus antigens. A further reported finding was that TCR beta sequences accurately predicted the HLA-A and HLA-B alleles for most subjects in the first cohort. In the study, some 180 TCR beta chains were listed as associated with cytomegalovirus. An association between a missense DCLRE1C variant and V-gene and J-gene trimming of TCR beta chains was found in a later genetic analysis and replicated in an independent cohort. Most CMV-associated TCR beta chains appeared to be HLA-restricted in a later analysis, and the HLA associations seemed to be driven largely by CMV exposure. A later analysis reported that several top co-occurrence clusters appeared linked to parvovirus B19, influenza, CMV and Epstein-Barr virus. In an earlier analysis of a few hundred of the donors, most TCR beta V segments were observed in productive rearrangements about 87% or about 30% of the time, broadly matching IMGT annotations. The classifier was reported to diagnose cytomegalovirus status with high specificity and sensitivity in both the original and validation cohorts. It was suggested by the authors that the approach could potentially be generalized to other disease states and immunological phenotypes. CMV serostatus was the only immune exposure information available for the cohort. Some IMGT-functional V segments, including TRBV6-2 and TRBV6-3, could not be distinguished by the 87-base-pair reads and were therefore excluded. In a later analysis, 15,000 to 20,000 TCR beta sequences were associated with specific HLA alleles at a false discovery rate of 0.05. Linkage disequilibrium might explain the correlated functional status among segregating V segments, but an unknown experimental factor could not be ruled out. The sequencing pipeline was judged likely to have produced a cluster of highly shared sequence variants as a technical artifact. In a later genetic analysis, fewer N-insertions in productive TCRs were reported among donors in an Asian-associated ancestry cluster than the roughly 700-donor mean. Most TCR sequences were observed very rarely across donors, whereas some public TCRs were present in many individuals. In this cohort, only TCR beta chains were sequenced, and detectable features were limited by the absence of alpha or paired-chain data. A later analysis found that HLA-associated TCR beta chains were more clonally expanded and had lower generation probabilities than equally common non-associated chains.

The CDR3, cysteine through phenylalanine, is 14 amino acids long. Of the read, only the CDR3 DNA is kept; its 42 bases are in frame from base 1. Receptor libraries were prepared by the immunoSEQ multiplex PCR assay. A mixture of 60 forward primers for TCR Vbeta segments and 13 reverse primers for TCR Jbeta segments was used in the multiplex PCR. The CDR3 region of rearranged TCR beta genes was amplified from genomic DNA by a multiplex PCR assay. Amplified TCR beta libraries were sequenced as 87-base-pair reads on the Illumina HiSeq System. In the source study's methods: In a later analysis, some 80 million unique TCR beta chains were counted across the 650 to 700 repertoires, and some 10 million of these chains were shared by at least two donors. A nearest-neighbor algorithm error-corrected the raw reads and collapsed the reads into unique sequences, merging closely related sequences to remove PCR and sequencing errors. Alignment of CDR3 sequences to IMGT reference sequences was used to assign V, D and J gene segments. For a sequence to be retained, a match of at least six nucleotides was required to both a V gene segment and a J gene segment. Rearrangements were classified as productive when the CDR3 lacked stop codons and remained in frame with V and J, and all other rearrangements were classified as non-productive. Following IMGT convention, CDR3 was defined as the stretch from the second conserved V-encoded cysteine to the conserved J-encoded phenylalanine. In an earlier analysis of roughly 580 of the donors, sequences lacking an unambiguous match to a single V gene segment were excluded. An earlier analysis of a few hundred of the donors called V segments functional above 56.7% productive rearrangements and segregating when the between-donor standard deviation exceeded 5%. To diagnose cytomegalovirus status from the catalog of TCR beta chain sequences, a statistical classification framework was built. V and J gene assignment, in a later analysis, came from comparing TCR nucleotide sequences with IMGT/GENE-DB human TR gene sequences. The TCRdist pipeline was used in a later analysis to assign CDR3 sequences and most-parsimonious VDJ recombination scenarios. In a later analysis, each TCR beta chain was defined by its CDR3 amino acid sequence together with its V-gene family, and reads without a unique V-gene family were excluded. A later analysis removed over 500 highly shared, low-generation-probability nucleotide sequences to deal with suspected cross-contamination and a sequencing artifact. In a later analysis, a clonal expansion index was calculated for each public chain from normalized within-repertoire ranks of inferred template counts. In a later analysis, generation probabilities were computed using a VDJ recombination model fitted to out-of-frame rearrangements, and the results were checked against IGoR. In a later analysis, TCR-TCR, TCR-HLA and TCR-CMV co-occurrence was scored with hypergeometric tests, and a repertoire-size bias correction was applied to TCR pairs. A later analysis estimated false discovery rates by permuting HLA or CMV assignments 20 times. In a later analysis, co-occurring TCRs were grouped using DBSCAN, with TCRdist sequence similarity added in when clustering inside HLA-allele-positive subsets. Co-occurrence clustering excluded repertoires with fewer than 30,000 or more than 120,000 public chains, plus five with anomalous nucleotide sharing. TCRdb carries this immuneACCESS record with in-frame sequences only. Its versions omit some clonotypes, under half of them owing to an unresolved V gene in the studies checked, with the rest unexplained. V and J calls and clone size are as listed in that table; D and trimming were resolved from the DNA. Across this sample there are about 210,000 clones, with 60% to 80% seen only once. Roughly 1.9% of the sample is taken by the ten largest.

The sample taken for sequencing was PBMCs. The rearrangement joined TRBV21-1 to TRBJ2-1; the table gives TRBD2 as D, unverified against the DNA. TRBV21-1 is listed as a pseudogene. The clonotype was recovered from a male donor in good health and CMV-seronegative. The DNA reads as follows: TGTGCCAGCAAAAGATGGTGGGGGGATCTGGGGCAGTTCTTC. It is translated as CASKRWWGDLGQFF.